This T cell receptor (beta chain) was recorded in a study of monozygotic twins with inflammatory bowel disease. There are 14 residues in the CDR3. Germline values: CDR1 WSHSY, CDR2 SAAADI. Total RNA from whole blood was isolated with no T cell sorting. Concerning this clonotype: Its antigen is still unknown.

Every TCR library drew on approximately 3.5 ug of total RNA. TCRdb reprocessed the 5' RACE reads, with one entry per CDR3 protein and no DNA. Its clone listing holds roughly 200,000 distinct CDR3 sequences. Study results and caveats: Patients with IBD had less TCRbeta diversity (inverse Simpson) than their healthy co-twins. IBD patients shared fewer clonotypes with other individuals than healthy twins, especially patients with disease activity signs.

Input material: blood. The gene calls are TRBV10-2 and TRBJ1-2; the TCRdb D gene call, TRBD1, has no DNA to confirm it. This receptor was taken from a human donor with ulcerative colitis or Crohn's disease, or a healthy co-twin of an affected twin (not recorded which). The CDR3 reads CASISTGPYGGYTF.